The 14 T cell receptor beta chains below come from one sample, sequenced in a study of shared clonotypes between healthy human individuals. CD45RO-negative cells were positively selected for CCR7, leaving out terminally differentiated effector memory CD45RA+ cells. The method was immunoSEQ multiplex PCR; TCRdb's version includes in-frame clones alone and lacks a portion of them. The repertoire holds around 550,000 clones, around 95% seen once, with over 0.1% in the top ten. The sequencing sample was made of naive CD8+ T cells sorted from blood. The receptors stem from a young woman in good health.

The V gene is TRBV27, the J gene TRBJ2-1; D possibly corresponds to TRBD1 (6 bases). Germline loops: CDR1 MNHEY, CDR2 SMNVEV (reference sequence). The germline V and J ends were trimmed by 6 bases and 6 bases, with 21 bases remaining between them. There are 16 residues in the CDR3. Here the CDR3 DNA reads TGTGCCAGCAGGCCAACAGGGCCAAGAATAGGCAATGAGCAGTTCTTC. It codes for CASRPTGPRIGNEQFF.

This chain connects TRBV11-2 to TRBJ1-6; 9 nucleotides agree with TRBD1. The trim removed 4 bases at V and 7 bases at J, leaving 8 bases unmatched. Germline V gives CDR1 SGHAT, CDR2 FQNNGV. The CDR3 extends over 16 amino acids. CDR3 in amino acids: CASSSGTGLRNSPLHF. The CDR3 DNA follows: TGTGCCAGCAGCTCCGGGACAGGGCTTAGGAATTCACCCCTCCACTTT.

The chain recombines TRBV19 with TRBJ2-3; 9 bases line up with TRBD2. The CDR3 runs to 16 residues. CDR1 is LNHDA, CDR2 SQIVND, per germline (reference sequence). V dropped 4 bases and J dropped 2; count of bases not matched to a gene: 7. This CDR3 is CASSTPTSGNTDTQYF. The CDR3 DNA reads as TGTGCCAGTAGTACACCGACTAGCGGAAACACAGATACGCAGTATTTT.

The V and J genes are TRBV9 and TRBJ2-7; the D gene could be TRBD1 or TRBD2 (6 bases each). Germline V gene sequence: CDR1 SGDLS, CDR2 YYNGEE. V was shortened by 3 bases and J by 4 bases, with 17 bases between the two germline ends. The length of the CDR3 is 15 residues. The CDR3 DNA reads as TGTGCCAGCAGCGAGGGGGACTTAGCAGGTTACGAGCAGTACTTC. It specifies CASSEGDLAGYEQYF.

The rearrangement uses TRBV10-3 and TRBJ2-7; no firm D call. Germline V gives CDR1 ENHRY, CDR2 SYGVKD. The CDR3 is 13 amino acids. As DNA, the CDR3 is TGTGCTACCACACGTGAACCCTCCTACGAGCAGTACTTC. Translating gives CATTREPSYEQYF.

This rearrangement joins TRBV27 to TRBJ2-2; 7 bases are a match to TRBD2. CDR1 is MNHEY and CDR2 is SMNVEV in the germline V gene (reference sequence). The CDR3 sequence is 15 residues long. V was clipped by 3 bases and J by 4 bases; unmatched bases: 5. CDR3 residues: CASSLGGSSTGELFF. CDR3 nucleotides: TGTGCCAGCAGTTTGGGCGGGAGTTCCACCGGGGAGCTGTTTTTT.

The DNA of the CDR3 is TGTGCCAGCAGTTTAGACCTACGTGGGACCTACAATGAGCAGTTCTTC. Translated, it gives CASSLDLRGTYNEQFF. V and J are TRBV28 and TRBJ2-1, with D uncertain. CDR3 size: 16 residues. V lost 2 bases and J lost 2, with 13 bases in between. Germline V gene lookup returns CDR1 MDHEN and CDR2 SYDVKM.

The chain recombines TRBV27 with TRBJ1-5; D is undetermined. Trimming cost V 3 bases and J 3 bases, with 6 bases left between them. Germline V CDR1 and CDR2: MNHEY, SMNVEV (reference sequence). CDR3 size: 13 residues. CDR3 nucleotide sequence: TGTGCCAGCAGTTTCAGTACCAATCAGCCCCAGCATTTT. Translating it yields CASSFSTNQPQHF.

This rearrangement joins TRBV27 to TRBJ2-7; 11 bases map to TRBD2. The CDR3 consists of 16 residues. Unmatched junction bases numbered 11, after V lost 3 bases and J lost 7 bases. CDR1 and CDR2 from the germline V gene are MNHEY and SMNVEV (reference sequence). The CDR3 DNA reads TGTGCCAGCAGTTTTACCTTAGCGGGAGGGCCGGTGGAGCAGTACTTC. It is translated as CASSFTLAGGPVEQYF.

The chain employs TRBV27 and TRBJ1-1; D gene uncertain. Germline CDR1 MNHEY, CDR2 SMNVEV (reference sequence). The V and J ends lost 8 bases and 2 bases respectively, with 12 bases between them. The CDR3 runs 13 residues. CDR3 coding DNA: TGTGCCAGCCTCCGGGCAGCAAACACTGAAGCTTTCTTT. Amino acids: CASLRAANTEAFF.

CDR3 residues: CASSPPVGAETQYF. The CDR3 region has the DNA TGTGCCAGCAGCCCCCCAGTAGGGGCAGAGACCCAGTACTTC. The rearrangement uses TRBV9 and TRBJ2-5; D might be TRBD1 (5 bases). Between the trimmed V and J ends, which lost 4 bases and 4 bases, there was a span of 14 bases. Germline CDR1 is SGDLS and CDR2 is YYNGEE. This CDR3 comprises 14 residues.

This clone was recorded once. The chain has TRBV7-8 and TRBJ2-7, with D possibly TRBD1 on 6 matching bases. CDR3 length: 15 residues. The germline gives CDR1 SGHVS, CDR2 FQNEAQ. The ends were cut back, 0 bases at V and 0 bases at J, with 9 bases in the middle. The CDR3: CASSLAGGTSYEQYF. The DNA of the CDR3 is TGTGCCAGCAGCTTAGCAGGGGGAACCTCCTACGAGCAGTACTTC.

This clone occurred a few times. CDR3 in amino acids: CASSERRVLLTDTQYF. Written as DNA, the CDR3 is TGTGCCAGCAGCGAACGGCGGGTCCTTTTGACAGATACGCAGTATTTT. The rearrangement joins TRBV6-1 to TRBJ2-3; tentatively, D is TRBD2 (5 bases). The CDR3 has 16 amino acids. Germline V gene lookup returns CDR1 MNHNS and CDR2 SASEGT. V shed 6 bases and J shed 3 bases, with 19 bases lying between them.

J is TRBJ2-7 and V is TRBV6-5, with TRBD1 matching over 7 bases. Germline V CDR1 and CDR2: MNHEY, SVGAGI. There are 13 residues in the CDR3. J was trimmed by 2 bases and V by 6 bases; bases with no gene match: 4. DNA of the CDR3: TGTGCCAGCAGGGGGACAGAGACCTACGAGCAGTACTTC. Translation: CASRGTETYEQYF.